The 11 T cell receptor beta chains listed next were all sequenced from one sample in a study of cytomegalovirus exposure and HLA in healthy donors. The primer mix had 60 Vbeta and 13 Jbeta primers. The table came from immunoSEQ multiplex PCR; TCRdb's copy has only in-frame clones and leaves some out. Here the sample spans 130,000 to 150,000 clones, approximately 83% being singletons. The sequenced sample consisted of PBMCs. The receptors derive from a woman between 40 and 55 years old in good health and CMV-seronegative.

A few counts support this clone. The chain joins TRBV6-5 to TRBJ1-6; no clear D. Between the trimmed V and J ends, which lost 0 bases and 7 bases, there was a span of 10 bases. The CDR3 consists of 15 residues. Per the germline V gene, CDR1 is MNHEY and CDR2 is SVGAGI. CDR3 amino acids: CASSYSSGGNSPLHF. The CDR3 nucleotides read TGTGCCAGCAGTTACTCTTCCGGAGGCAATTCACCCCTCCACTTT.

The chain carries TRBV7-6 and TRBJ1-2; no clear D. The CDR3 is 14 amino acids. The germline gives CDR1 SGHVS, CDR2 FNYEAQ. V shed 7 bases and J shed 8 bases, with 20 bases lying between them. CDR3 bases: TGTGCCAGCATCCTTACTCCGGGTATCGGAGGCTACACCTTC. Its translation is CASILTPGIGGYTF.

V and J are TRBV9 and TRBJ2-5; TRBD2 agrees at 7 bases. The J segment lost 3 bases and the V segment lost 3 bases, leaving 5 bases of the junction unmatched. CDR3 length: 14 amino acids. CDR1 SGDLS and CDR2 YYNGEE come from the germline V gene. CDR3 region: CASSESGTKETQYF. Written as DNA, the CDR3 is TGTGCCAGCAGCGAATCCGGGACTAAAGAGACCCAGTACTTC.

The chain is built from TRBV7-9 and TRBJ1-1, with D hard to call. This CDR3 has 14 amino acids. From germline, CDR1 is SEHNR and CDR2 FQNEAQ (reference sequence). V lost 1 base to trimming and J lost 4 bases, with 10 bases between them. The CDR3 DNA follows: TGTGCCAGCAGCTTAGGAACGGGGATCACTGAAGCTTTCTTT. This gives the protein CASSLGTGITEAFF.

V is TRBV30 and J is TRBJ1-1; D is unclear. From germline, CDR1 is GTSNPN and CDR2 SVGIG (reference sequence). The CDR3 spans 13 residues. The V and J ends lost 2 bases and 2 bases respectively, with 9 bases between them. The CDR3 DNA is TGTGCCTGGAGTCCCCATCCCAACACTGAAGCTTTCTTT. This translates into CAWSPHPNTEAFF.

This clone was found many times. The V and J genes are TRBV6-5 and TRBJ2-7; a possible D gene is TRBD2 (7 bases). The CDR3 covers 15 residues. V was shortened by 8 bases and J by 2 bases, with 19 bases between the two germline ends. The germline V gene encodes CDR1 MNHEY and CDR2 SVGAGI. CDR3 sequence reads: CASGKPPRGPYEQYF. The DNA for the CDR3 is TGTGCCAGCGGCAAGCCCCCGCGGGGGCCCTACGAGCAGTACTTC.

This chain uses TRBV28 with TRBJ2-1; a weak D match, TRBD1 (5 bases). Germline lookup yields CDR1 MDHEN and CDR2 SYDVKM. This CDR3 has 13 amino acids. Trimming took 6 bases from V and 5 from J, leaving 11 bases between them. For the CDR3, the DNA is TGTGCCAGCAGGACAGTGGCCGACAATGAGCAGTTCTTC. As protein: CASRTVADNEQFF.

This clone has a single count. This sequence joins TRBV11-2 and TRBJ1-1; D perhaps matches TRBD1 (6 bases). Per germline, CDR1 SGHAT and CDR2 FQNNGV. V shed 3 bases and J shed 10 bases, with 12 bases lying between them. The CDR3 runs 12 residues. CDR3 amino acids: CASSLQGILAFF. The CDR3 region has the DNA TGTGCCAGCAGCTTGCAGGGGATATTAGCTTTCTTT.

The chain couples TRBV6-4 to TRBJ1-1; the D is unclear. Germline CDR1 and CDR2: MRHNA and SNTAGT. Between the trimmed V and J ends, which lost 4 bases and 1 base, there was a span of 7 bases. This CDR3 has 13 amino acids. CDR3 sequence: CASSVESNTEAFF. As DNA, the CDR3 is TGTGCCAGCAGTGTAGAGTCGAACACTGAAGCTTTCTTT.

The genes are TRBV27 and TRBJ2-5, with 7 bases that match TRBD2. The DNA end is a closer match to TRBJ2-7, so the J assignment may be wrong. This CDR3 has 16 amino acids. CDR1 is MNHEY and CDR2 is SMNVEV in the germline V gene (reference sequence). For the CDR3, the DNA is TGTGCCAGCAGTTTAAATCGCTGGGCGGGAGTAAACGAGCAGTACTTC. Its translation is CASSLNRWAGVNEQYF.

This clone was seen a single time. The chain combines TRBV6-1 with TRBJ1-4; 7 nucleotides align to TRBD1. CDR1 and CDR2 from the germline V gene are MNHNS and SASEGT. V shed 6 bases, J shed 4 bases, and the junction held 5 bases outside the gene matches. This CDR3 region has 14 residues. CDR3: CASRTGAYNEKLFF. The DNA of the CDR3 is TGTGCCAGCAGAACAGGGGCATATAATGAAAAACTGTTTTTT.